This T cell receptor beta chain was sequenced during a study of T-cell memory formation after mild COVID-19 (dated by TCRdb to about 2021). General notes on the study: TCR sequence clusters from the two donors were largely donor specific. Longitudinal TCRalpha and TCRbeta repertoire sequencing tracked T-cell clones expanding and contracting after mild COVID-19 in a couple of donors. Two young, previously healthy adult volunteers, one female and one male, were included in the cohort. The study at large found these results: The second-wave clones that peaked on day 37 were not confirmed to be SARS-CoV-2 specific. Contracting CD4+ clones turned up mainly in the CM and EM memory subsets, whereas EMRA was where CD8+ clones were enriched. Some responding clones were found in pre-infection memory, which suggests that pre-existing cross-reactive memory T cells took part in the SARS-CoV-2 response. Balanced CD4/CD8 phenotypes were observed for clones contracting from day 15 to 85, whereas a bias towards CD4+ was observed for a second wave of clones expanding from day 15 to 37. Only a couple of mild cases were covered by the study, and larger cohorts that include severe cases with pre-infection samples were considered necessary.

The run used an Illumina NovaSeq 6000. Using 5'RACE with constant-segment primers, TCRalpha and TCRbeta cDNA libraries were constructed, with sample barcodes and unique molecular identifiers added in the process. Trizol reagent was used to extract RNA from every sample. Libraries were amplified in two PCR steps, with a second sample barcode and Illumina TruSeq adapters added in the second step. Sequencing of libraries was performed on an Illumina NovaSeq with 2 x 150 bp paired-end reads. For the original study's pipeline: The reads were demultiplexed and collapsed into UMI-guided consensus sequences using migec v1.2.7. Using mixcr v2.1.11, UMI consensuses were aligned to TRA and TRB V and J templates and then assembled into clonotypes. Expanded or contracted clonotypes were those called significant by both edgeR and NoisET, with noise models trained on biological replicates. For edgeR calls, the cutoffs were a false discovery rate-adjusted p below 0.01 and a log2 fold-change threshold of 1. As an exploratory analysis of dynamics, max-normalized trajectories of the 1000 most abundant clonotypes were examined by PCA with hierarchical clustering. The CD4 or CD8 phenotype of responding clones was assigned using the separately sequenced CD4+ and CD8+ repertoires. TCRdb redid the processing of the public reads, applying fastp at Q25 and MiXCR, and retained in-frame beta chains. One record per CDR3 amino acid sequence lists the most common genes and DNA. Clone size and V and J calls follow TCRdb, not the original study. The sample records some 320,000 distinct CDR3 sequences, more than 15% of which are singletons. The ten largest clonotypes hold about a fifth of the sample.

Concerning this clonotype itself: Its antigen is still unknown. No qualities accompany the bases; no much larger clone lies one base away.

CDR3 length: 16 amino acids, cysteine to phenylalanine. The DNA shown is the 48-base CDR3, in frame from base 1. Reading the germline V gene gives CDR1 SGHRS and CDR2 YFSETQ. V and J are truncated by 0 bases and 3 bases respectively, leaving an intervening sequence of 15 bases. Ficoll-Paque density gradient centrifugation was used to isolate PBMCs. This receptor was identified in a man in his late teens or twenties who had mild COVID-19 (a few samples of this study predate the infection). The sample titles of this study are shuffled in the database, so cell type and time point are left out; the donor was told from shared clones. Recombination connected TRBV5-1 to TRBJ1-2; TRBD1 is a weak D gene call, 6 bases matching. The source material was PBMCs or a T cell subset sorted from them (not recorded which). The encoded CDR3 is CASSLAGQGRYYGYTF. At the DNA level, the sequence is TGCGCCAGCAGCTTGGCCGGGCAGGGGAGGTACTATGGCTACACCTTC.